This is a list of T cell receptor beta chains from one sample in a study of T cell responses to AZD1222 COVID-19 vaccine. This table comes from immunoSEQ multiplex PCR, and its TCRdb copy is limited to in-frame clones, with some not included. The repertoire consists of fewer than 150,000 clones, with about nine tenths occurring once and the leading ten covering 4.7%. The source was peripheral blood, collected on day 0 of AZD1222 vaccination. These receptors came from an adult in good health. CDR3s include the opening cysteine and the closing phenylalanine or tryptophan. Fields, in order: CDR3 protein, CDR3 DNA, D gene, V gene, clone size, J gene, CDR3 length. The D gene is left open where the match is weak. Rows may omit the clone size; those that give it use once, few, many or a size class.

CDR3: CASSLSGQGVKAEAFF; DNA: TGCGCCAGCAGCTTGAGCGGACAGGGTGTAAAGGCTGAAGCTTTCTTT; D: TRBD1; V: TRBV5-1; size: NA; J: TRBJ1-1; length: 16
CDR3: CASSQAGGALAEQYF; DNA: TGCGCCAGCAGCCAAGCTGGCGGAGCCCTTGCCGAGCAGTACTTC; D: NA; V: TRBV4-1; size: NA; J: TRBJ2-7; length: 15
CDR3: CASSQDPRTTGELFF; DNA: TGCGCCAGCAGCCAAGATCCCCGAACCACCGGGGAGCTGTTTTTT; D: NA; V: TRBV4-1; size: NA; J: TRBJ2-2; length: 15
CDR3: CASSHQGQDAMIDGYTF; DNA: TGTGCCAGCAGCCACCAGGGACAGGACGCTATGATTGATGGCTACACCTTC; D: TRBD1; V: TRBV7-9; size: NA; J: TRBJ1-2; length: 17
CDR3: CASSLNKGGTEAFF; DNA: TGTGCCAGCAGCTTAAACAAGGGGGGGACTGAAGCTTTCTTT; D: NA; V: TRBV11-2; size: NA; J: TRBJ1-1; length: 14
CDR3: CASSKRGANEKLFF; DNA: TGTGCCAGCAGTAAGAGGGGAGCCAATGAAAAACTGTTTTTT; D: NA; V: TRBV2; size: NA; J: TRBJ1-4; length: 14
CDR3: CSASRSSDSPLHF; DNA: TGCAGTGCTAGTAGGTCTTCCGATTCACCCCTCCACTTT; D: NA; V: TRBV20-1; size: NA; J: TRBJ1-6; length: 13
CDR3: CASSHTSGSWAYEQYF; DNA: TGTGCCAGCAGCCACACTAGCGGGAGCTGGGCCTACGAGCAGTACTTC; D: TRBD2; V: TRBV4-2; size: NA; J: TRBJ2-7; length: 16
CDR3: CASSLSGFSGETQYF; DNA: TGTGCCAGCAGTTTATCAGGGTTTTCGGGAGAGACCCAGTACTTC; D: NA; V: TRBV28; size: NA; J: TRBJ2-5; length: 15
CDR3: CASSLALQGEQFF; DNA: TGTGCCAGCAGTTTAGCCCTCCAGGGTGAGCAGTTCTTC; D: NA; V: TRBV12-3/TRBV12-4; size: NA; J: TRBJ2-1; length: 13
CDR3: CASSLRGEQYF; DNA: TGCGCCAGCAGCTTGAGAGGCGAGCAGTACTTC; D: NA; V: TRBV5-1; size: few; J: TRBJ2-7; length: 11
CDR3: CASSLGQAYEGYTF; DNA: TGCGCCAGCAGCTTGGGACAGGCCTATGAGGGCTACACCTTC; D: NA; V: TRBV5-1; size: NA; J: TRBJ1-2; length: 14
CDR3: CASSFAGANTEAFF; DNA: TGTGCCAGCAGCTTCGCAGGGGCGAACACTGAAGCTTTCTTT; D: NA; V: TRBV11-2; size: NA; J: TRBJ1-1; length: 14
CDR3: CASSEGTGGGFYGYTF; DNA: TGTGCCAGCAGTGAAGGGACAGGGGGGGGTTTCTATGGCTACACCTTC; D: TRBD1; V: TRBV6-1; size: NA; J: TRBJ1-2; length: 16
CDR3: CASSFHGTENEKLFF; DNA: TGTGCCAGCAGCTTTCACGGGACAGAGAATGAAAAACTGTTTTTT; D: TRBD1; V: TRBV7-9; size: NA; J: TRBJ1-4; length: 15
CDR3: CASNRDRGSGNTIYF; DNA: TGTGCCAGCAACCGGGACAGGGGGTCTGGAAACACCATATATTTT; D: TRBD1; V: TRBV2; size: NA; J: TRBJ1-3; length: 15
CDR3: CASSPSFGTFYSGANVLTF; DNA: TGTGCCAGCAGCCCCTCATTCGGGACTTTCTACTCTGGGGCCAACGTCCTGACTTTC; D: NA; V: TRBV7-6; size: NA; J: TRBJ2-6; length: 19
CDR3: CASSSNPYNEQFF; DNA: TGTGCCAGCAGCTCGAACCCATACAATGAGCAGTTCTTC; D: NA; V: TRBV7-9; size: once; J: TRBJ2-1; length: 13
CDR3: CASSPTGGTGNQPQHF; DNA: TGCGCCAGCAGCCCTACAGGGGGCACAGGAAATCAGCCCCAGCATTTT; D: TRBD1; V: TRBV4-1; size: NA; J: TRBJ1-5; length: 16
CDR3: CASRLARRQGGNTIYF; DNA: TGTGCCAGCAGACTAGCCCGCAGGCAGGGTGGAAACACCATATATTTT; D: NA; V: TRBV28; size: NA; J: TRBJ1-3; length: 16
CDR3: CASSFQREVGYNEQFF; DNA: TGTGCCAGCAGTTTCCAGCGGGAGGTCGGCTACAATGAGCAGTTCTTC; D: TRBD2; V: TRBV28; size: NA; J: TRBJ2-1; length: 16
CDR3: CASSKGRDRGRNTDTQYF; DNA: TGTGCCAGCAGCAAGGGCCGGGACAGGGGAAGGAATACAGATACGCAGTATTTT; D: NA; V: TRBV21-1; size: NA; J: TRBJ2-3; length: 18
CDR3: CASSPPGRGTEAFF; DNA: TGTGCCAGCAGCCCGCCGGGGAGGGGCACTGAAGCTTTCTTT; D: NA; V: TRBV7-9; size: NA; J: TRBJ1-1; length: 14
CDR3: CASGETGGSNSPLHF; DNA: TGTGCCAGCGGGGAGACAGGGGGCTCTAATTCACCCCTCCACTTT; D: TRBD1; V: TRBV11-2; size: NA; J: TRBJ1-6; length: 15
CDR3: CASSYNKRDEQYF; DNA: TGTGCCAGCAGTTACAACAAGCGGGACGAGCAGTACTTC; D: NA; V: TRBV6-5; size: NA; J: TRBJ2-7; length: 13
CDR3: CASSIRVSSGNTIYF; DNA: TGTGCCAGTAGTATCAGGGTGAGCTCTGGAAACACCATATATTTT; D: NA; V: TRBV19; size: NA; J: TRBJ1-3; length: 15
CDR3: CASSLGNSAPTDTQYF; DNA: TGTGCCAGCAGCCTGGGAAATAGCGCGCCCACAGATACGCAGTATTTT; D: NA; V: TRBV5-4; size: NA; J: TRBJ2-3; length: 16
CDR3: CASSIEQGNSNQPQHF; DNA: TGTGCCAGTAGTATTGAACAGGGAAATAGCAATCAGCCCCAGCATTTT; D: NA; V: TRBV19; size: NA; J: TRBJ1-5; length: 16
CDR3: CASSEAVVNTEAFF; DNA: TGTGCCAGCAGCGAGGCTGTGGTGAACACTGAAGCTTTCTTT; D: NA; V: TRBV6-2/TRBV6-3; size: NA; J: TRBJ1-1; length: 14
CDR3: CASSLSGRVSAETQYF; DNA: TGTGCCAGCAGCTTAAGCGGGAGGGTGTCTGCGGAGACCCAGTACTTC; D: TRBD2; V: TRBV7-3; size: NA; J: TRBJ2-5; length: 16
CDR3: CASSILRDQSNQPQHF; DNA: TGTGCCAGTAGTATCCTCCGGGACCAGAGCAATCAGCCCCAGCATTTT; D: NA; V: TRBV19; size: NA; J: TRBJ1-5; length: 16
CDR3: CASSPRIAGGLTDTQYF; DNA: TGTGCCAGCAGCCCGAGGATAGCGGGAGGGCTCACAGATACGCAGTATTTT; D: TRBD2; V: TRBV7-3; size: NA; J: TRBJ2-3; length: 17
CDR3: CASSEATPQQKETQYF; DNA: TGCGCCAGCAGTGAGGCTACTCCTCAACAAAAAGAGACCCAGTACTTC; D: NA; V: TRBV10-2; size: NA; J: TRBJ2-5; length: 16
CDR3: CASSLRAGAYNEQFF; DNA: TGCGCCAGCAGCTTGAGGGCAGGGGCCTACAATGAGCAGTTCTTC; D: NA; V: TRBV5-1; size: NA; J: TRBJ2-1; length: 15
CDR3: CASSRSGARYNEQFF; DNA: TGTGCCAGCAGCCGTAGCGGGGCCCGCTACAATGAGCAGTTCTTC; D: TRBD2; V: TRBV6-6; size: once; J: TRBJ2-1; length: 15
CDR3: CARSGRAHFDYGYTF; DNA: TGTGCCAGAAGCGGGAGAGCGCATTTTGACTATGGCTACACCTTC; D: NA; V: TRBV5-3; size: NA; J: TRBJ1-2; length: 15
CDR3: CASSIDDSQYTEAFF; DNA: TGTGCCAGTAGTATAGATGACAGTCAATACACTGAAGCTTTCTTT; D: NA; V: TRBV19; size: NA; J: TRBJ1-1; length: 15
CDR3: CASSLLPEKGGYNQPQHF; DNA: TGTGCCAGCAGTTTACTCCCCGAGAAGGGGGGATACAATCAGCCCCAGCATTTT; D: NA; V: TRBV28; size: NA; J: TRBJ1-5; length: 18
CDR3: CSVAGGPNTEAFF; DNA: TGCAGCGTTGCGGGGGGACCAAACACTGAAGCTTTCTTT; D: NA; V: TRBV29-1; size: NA; J: TRBJ1-1; length: 13
CDR3: CASKEAGSWDEQFF; DNA: TGTGCCAGTAAGGAGGCGGGATCATGGGATGAGCAGTTCTTC; D: NA; V: TRBV19; size: NA; J: TRBJ2-1; length: 14
CDR3: CASSQQDRAYLYSNQPQHF; DNA: TGCGCCAGCAGCCAACAGGACAGGGCCTATCTTTATAGCAATCAGCCCCAGCATTTT; D: TRBD1; V: TRBV4-1; size: NA; J: TRBJ1-5; length: 19